This T cell receptor beta chain was captured in a study of OX40 agonist ivuxolimab in advanced cancers. The wider study: Participants could have had prior anti-PD-1, anti-PD-L1 or anti-CTLA-4 therapy, and about 40% had some. Regarding the study as a whole: The average count of expanded clones was higher among CD8+ T cells than among CD4+.

Germline V gene lookup returns CDR1 SGDLS and CDR2 YYNGEE. The CDR3 totals 12 residues. The V gene lost 7 bases and the J gene lost 8 bases, with 15 bases spanning the gap. Autoimmune disease history or systemic immunosuppression excluded patients. Assay: immunoSEQ multiplex PCR; the TCRdb copy retains only in-frame clones and omits some. This repertoire shows about 25,000 clones, approximately 82% found once; its top ten account for less than 25%. With respect to this clone: Antigen specificity is unknown.

The receptor's source is an adult with an advanced solid tumor such as melanoma, head and neck, liver or kidney cancer. The sequencing used CD4+ or CD8+ T cells sorted from blood, collected in a trial of the OX40 agonist ivuxolimab. The genes are TRBV9 and TRBJ1-2; D is perhaps TRBD1 (5 bases). CDR3 loop: CASDGTAPGYTF. The CDR3 bases are TGTGCCAGCGACGGGACCGCGCCCGGCTACACCTTC.